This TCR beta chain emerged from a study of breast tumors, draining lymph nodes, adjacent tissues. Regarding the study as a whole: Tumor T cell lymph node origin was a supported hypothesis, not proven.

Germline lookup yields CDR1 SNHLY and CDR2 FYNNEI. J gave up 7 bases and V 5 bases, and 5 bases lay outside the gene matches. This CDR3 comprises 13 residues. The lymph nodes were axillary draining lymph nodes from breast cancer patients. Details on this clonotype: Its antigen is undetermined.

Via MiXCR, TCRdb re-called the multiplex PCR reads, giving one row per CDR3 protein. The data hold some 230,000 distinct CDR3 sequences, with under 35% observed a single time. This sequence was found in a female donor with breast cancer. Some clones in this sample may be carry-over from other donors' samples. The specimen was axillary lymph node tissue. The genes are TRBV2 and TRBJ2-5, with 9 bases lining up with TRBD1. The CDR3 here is CASSSGQGRTQYF. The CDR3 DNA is TGTGCCAGCAGTTCGGGACAGGGTCGGACCCAGTACTTC.